This TCR beta chain derives from a study of blood T cell repertoires in COVID-19. Study as a whole: Both acute and convalescent COVID-19 samples were obtained from the United States, Italy and Spain. T cells, B-cell-depleted T cells, or PBMCs supplied cDNA or gDNA.

Authors' analysis steps: Amplification of reference gene primers provided the estimated nucleated cell counts. Using immunoSEQ multiplex PCR, the repertoire was profiled, and TCRdb retains in-frame clones only, with some absent. From that table come the V and J calls and clone size; the DNA was used to work out D and trimming. Of 300,000 to 500,000 clones in the sample, over 75% were seen once. The V gene's germline CDR1 is SGHAT and CDR2 FQNNGV. V lost 10 bases to trimming and J lost 6 bases; unmatched junction nucleotides: 15. This CDR3 region has 16 residues. The gene calls are TRBV11-2 and TRBJ2-2; TRBD1 agrees at 9 bases. This clonotype originated in a woman aged 40 to 50 with acute COVID-19. The sample consisted of PBMCs or T cells enriched from blood (not recorded which). The CDR3 region has the DNA TGTGCCATTGGAACCGGGACAGGGAAGAGGGCCGGGGAGCTGTTTTTT. This sequence encodes CAIGTGTGKRAGELFF.